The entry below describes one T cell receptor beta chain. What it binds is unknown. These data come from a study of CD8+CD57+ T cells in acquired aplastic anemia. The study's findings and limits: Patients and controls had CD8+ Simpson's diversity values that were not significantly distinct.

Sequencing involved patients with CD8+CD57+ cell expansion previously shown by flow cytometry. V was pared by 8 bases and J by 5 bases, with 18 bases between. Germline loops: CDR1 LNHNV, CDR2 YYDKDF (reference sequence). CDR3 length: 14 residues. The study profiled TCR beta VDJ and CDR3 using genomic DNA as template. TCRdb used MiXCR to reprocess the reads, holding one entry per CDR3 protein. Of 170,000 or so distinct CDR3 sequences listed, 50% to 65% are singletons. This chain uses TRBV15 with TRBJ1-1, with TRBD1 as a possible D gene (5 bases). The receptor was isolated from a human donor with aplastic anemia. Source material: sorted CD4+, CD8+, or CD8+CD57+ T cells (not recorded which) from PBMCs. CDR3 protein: CATGGGVDDTEAFF. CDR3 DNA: TGTGCCACCGGCGGAGGGGTTGATGATACTGAAGCTTTCTTT.